This note documents a single TCR beta chain sequence. Its specific antigen is unknown. Qualities for individual bases were not recorded, and no much larger clone is one base off. The donors were healthy, HIV-negative adults who had no recently reported acute infections or vaccinations. All donors were Caucasian adults living in Nashville, Tennessee, USA. CD4+ T cells were enriched by magnetic negative selection, after which naive cells were positively selected on CD45RA and the negative fraction was taken as the memory subset. Blood was collected by leukapheresis, and PBMCs were isolated by Ficoll-Histopaque density gradient centrifugation and then cryopreserved in liquid nitrogen vapor phase. Analytical flow cytometry was used to check the purity and quantity of each magnetically sorted T cell population. Each sorted fraction had its genomic DNA isolated and then quantified by UV absorbance on a Nanodrop 2000c.

TCR CDR3 regions were amplified from genomic DNA by multiplex PCR using the deep immunoSEQ assay. Extracted genomic DNA from each cell subset was spread evenly across all wells of several immunoSEQ 96-well plates, with each plate serving as a replicate. For sorted subsets, about 200 ng genomic DNA, equal to 30,000 to 35,000 T cell genomes, was loaded into each replicate PCR. Purified libraries were measured with a Qubit 3.0 fluorometer, size-checked on a Bioanalyzer 2100, and measured again with the KAPA Library Quantification kit. Each immunoSEQ 96-well plate was sequenced on its own single-read 150-cycle Illumina NextSeq 550 flow cell. Concerning the study's data processing: Because only junctional sequences without quality scores were contained in the immunoSEQ output, filtering matching that applied to full-length reads could not be performed. To assign V/J genes and CDR3, sequences were annotated against IMGT germline references using PyIR, a Python wrapper for IgBLAST v1.9. Reads were removed for weak V/J assignments (E-value above 1e-6), missing CDR3, stop codons, out-of-frame junctions, or ambiguous translated residues. V3J clonotypes were defined as sequences sharing an identical inferred V gene, J gene, and CDR3 amino acid sequence. To compute the percentage overlap between repertoires, the number of shared unique clonotypes was divided by the size of the smaller repertoire. Repertoire richness was assessed with RTK rarefaction, the Chao1 estimator, and Recon v2.1 estimates of unobserved clonotypes. Generation probabilities were computed with OLGA for all TCRbeta clonotypes obtained by the gDNA method from four donors. TCRdb took this table from immuneACCESS and kept in-frame rearrangements with V and J called. Such tables lack part of the clones; where checked against another copy, unresolved V genes explain under half of the gap, and the rest is unexplained. The V and J calls and clone size come from that table; D and trimming were worked out from the DNA. This sample has 2 million to 3 million clones in its table, and over 85% of those were observed once. Of the sample, over 0.12% falls within the top ten clones.

The data stem from a study of shared clonotypes between healthy human individuals (TCRdb year 2020). The study in broad terms: Three men and two women, aged 18 to 49 years, made up the cohort. For each donor, CD4 naive and CD4 memory were each run on three plates, CD8 naive on two plates, and CD8 memory on one plate. Blood TCR repertoires of five healthy adults were deeply sequenced to estimate repertoire size and the extent of clonotype sharing between individuals. Different laboratories and diverse techniques were used to prepare libraries and sequence TCR repertoires, to increase sequencing depth and limit assay-specific biases. Each donor's leukapheresis produced roughly between roughly 0.85 and 9 billion PBMCs. Study-wide findings and limitations: Higher generation probabilities were observed for clonotypes shared by all four sorted-subset donors than for non-shared clonotypes. Rarefaction of sorted-subset datasets indicated incomplete sequencing despite the large sequencing depth. Sharing across several donors was observed for about 5% of naive CD4, less than 4% of naive CD8, over 2% of memory CD4, and roughly 0.4% of memory CD8 clonotypes. The small number of donors limited the genetic and exposure-history diversity represented. Only blood was sampled, and tissue TCR repertoires likely differ from those in blood. Based on pairwise subsampling, the degree of clonotype sharing among donors was expected to be affected by sequencing depth. Naive subsets generally had larger estimated clonotype richness than memory subsets.

V loses 1 base, J loses 3 bases, and the germline ends lie 9 bases apart. The CDR3 measures 14 amino acids from cysteine to phenylalanine. The CDR3 DNA has 42 bases and is translated from base 1. In the germline V gene (reference sequence), CDR1 corresponds to SGHAT and CDR2 to FQDESV. The chain was built from TRBV11-1 and TRBJ1-2, and possibly TRBD1, on 5 matching bases. The TCR originated in a man between 18 and 35 years old in good health. Sequencing was carried out using naive CD4+ T cells sorted from blood. Sample cell subset or site, as interpreted from the label and publication: CD45RA+ positively selected. The DNA sequence reads TGTGCCAGCAGCTTAGGACCGACAGACTATGGCTACACCTTC. This encodes CASSLGPTDYGYTF.